This TCR beta chain was sequenced for a study of blood T cell repertoires in COVID-19. For the study at large: The origin of the acute and convalescent COVID-19 samples was the United States, Italy and Spain. T cells, B-cell-depleted T cells, or PBMCs supplied cDNA or gDNA.

V lost 3 bases, J lost 7 bases, and 19 bases lay in between. The CDR3 extends over 15 amino acids. Per the germline V gene, CDR1 is LGHDT and CDR2 is YNNKEL (reference sequence). Profiled with immunoSEQ multiplex PCR; TCRdb holds only in-frame clones, not every one. The table includes under 200,000 clones, around 90% detected once. The J gene is TRBJ2-7, the V gene TRBV3-1 (or the pseudogene TRBV3-2); TRBD2 is a possible D gene (5 bases). Sequencing used peripheral blood. The clonotype was recovered from a man between 45 and 60 years old with acute or convalescent COVID-19. The CDR3 DNA sequence: TGTGCCAGCAGCCAGCTCGTCAGACCTCCGGGGGAGCAGTACTTC. It specifies CASSQLVRPPGEQYF.